These 22 T cell receptor beta chains were sequenced from one sample in a study of post-analysis software for immune sequencing data. General study points: TRBV5-6, TRBV5-1 and TRBV20-1 belonged to a set of about five TRBV segments that were more frequent in patients than controls.

The TCR beta cDNA libraries carried unique molecular identifiers. MiXCR, run by TCRdb on the PCR reads, gives a single entry per CDR3 protein. The repertoire consists of 450,000 to 650,000 distinct CDR3 sequences, with about 40% occurring once and the leading ten covering roughly 1.8%. The antigens for these receptors are not known. Sequencing was carried out using blood. All receptors come from a girl aged 5-17 years with multiple sclerosis.

The rearrangement joins TRBV5-1 to TRBJ2-1; D might be TRBD1 or TRBD2, each matching 5 bases. The CDR3 consists of 19 residues. Germline CDR1 reads SGHRS; CDR2 reads YFSETQ. With 4 bases removed from V and 0 bases from J, the gap between germline ends came to 23 bases. The CDR3 DNA reads TGCGCCAGCAGCGAGGGGACCAGCTGGGGCCTGAGCTCCTACAATGAGCAGTTCTTC. Amino acid sequence: CASSEGTSWGLSSYNEQFF. Full variable domain (rest looked up from reference TRBV5-1 and TRBJ2-1): KAGVTQTPRYLIKTRGQQVTLSCSPISGHRSVSWYQQTPGQGLQFLFEYFSETQRNKGNFPGRFSGRQFSNSRSEMNVSTLELGDSALYLCASSEGTSWGLSSYNEQFFGPGTRLTVL.

This clonotype occurred once. V usage is TRBV29-1 and J usage is TRBJ2-5; TRBD2 agrees at 12 bases. CDR3 length equals 15 residues. Germline V gives CDR1 SQVTM, CDR2 ANQGSEA. The ends lost 3 bases at V and 5 bases at J; junction bases unmatched: 7. The CDR3 loop reads CSVDRSSGRGETQYF. As DNA, the CDR3 is TGCAGCGTTGATCGCTCTAGCGGGAGGGGGGAGACCCAGTACTTC.

The rearrangement links TRBV25-1 to TRBJ1-1; perhaps TRBD1 as D (6 bases). This CDR3 spans 17 amino acids. Deletions cut 1 base from V and 1 base from J, with 16 bases between. From germline, CDR1 is MGHDK and CDR2 SYGVNS. The CDR3, as DNA: TGTGCCAGCAGTGAATTCGGTCCGGGACACTCGAACACTGAAGCTTTCTTT. Protein: CASSEFGPGHSNTEAFF.

This sequence joins TRBV6-4 and TRBJ2-7; D ambiguous. The germline V and J ends were trimmed by 4 bases and 4 bases, with 8 bases remaining between them. The CDR3 loop spans 12 amino acids. From germline, CDR1 is MRHNA and CDR2 SNTAGT. In nucleotides, the CDR3 is TGTGCCAGCAGTGGCCGCATTTACGAGCAGTACTTC. It codes for CASSGRIYEQYF.

This chain links TRBV6-4 with TRBJ1-1, with a weak D call TRBD1 (5 bases). Germline CDR1 and CDR2: MRHNA and SNTAGT. This CDR3 has 13 amino acids. With 3 bases removed from V and 10 bases from J, the gap between germline ends came to 15 bases. The CDR3 sequence is CASSEQGGSGAFF. The CDR3 DNA is TGTGCCAGCAGTGAGCAGGGTGGGAGCGGAGCTTTCTTT.

The rearrangement joins TRBV10-1 to TRBJ2-3; 8 nucleotides match TRBD1. Germline V gives CDR1 WNHNN, CDR2 SYGVQD (reference sequence). This CDR3 has 19 amino acids. V was clipped by 11 bases and J by 0 bases; unmatched bases: 22. The CDR3 loop is CAGHRDRSGSGPSTDTQYF. CDR3 bases: TGCGCCGGGCACCGGGACAGGAGTGGCTCGGGCCCTAGCACAGATACGCAGTATTTT.

This clonotype was seen only a few times. V is TRBV6-5 and J is TRBJ2-1; 9 nucleotides line up with TRBD2. The J segment lost 2 bases and the V segment lost 6 bases, leaving 5 bases of the junction unmatched. Germline V gene lookup returns CDR1 MNHEY and CDR2 SVGAGI. The CDR3 spans 15 residues. The CDR3 DNA is TGTGCCAGCAGCGAACTAGCGGGCACCTACAATGAGCAGTTCTTC. As protein: CASSELAGTYNEQFF.

This chain joins TRBV12-3 or TRBV12-4 and TRBJ1-4; D gene unclear. This CDR3 comprises 14 residues. The V and J ends lost 5 bases and 3 bases respectively, with 10 bases between them. For the CDR3, the DNA is TGTGCCAGCAGTCGGCCCGGGGCTAATGAAAAACTGTTTTTT. Translated: CASSRPGANEKLFF.

This clonotype came up a few times. CDR3 loop: CASSLRQEDSYEQYF. The CDR3 DNA sequence: TGTGCCAGCAGCCTCCGACAGGAGGACTCCTACGAGCAGTACTTC. V usage is TRBV4-2 and J usage is TRBJ2-7; D is perhaps TRBD1 (6 bases). The CDR3 sequence is 15 residues long. CDR1 is LGHNA, CDR2 YNFKEQ, per germline. V lost 4 bases, J lost 0 bases, and 13 bases lay in between.

The V call is TRBV5-1, the J call TRBJ2-1, with 9 bases fitting TRBD2. Germline V gives CDR1 SGHRS, CDR2 YFSETQ. This CDR3 contains 13 residues. J was trimmed by 5 bases and V by 5 bases; bases with no gene match: 2. CDR3 nucleotides: TGCGCCAGCAGAGAGCGGGGGGACAATGAGCAGTTCTTC. Its protein product is CASRERGDNEQFF.

This clonotype was picked up a small number of times. The rearrangement uses TRBV4-2 and TRBJ2-7, with 7 bases matching TRBD1. The V gene's germline CDR1 is LGHNA and CDR2 YNFKEQ. The CDR3 covers 14 residues. After removal of 4 bases from V and 2 bases from J, the junction contained 5 bases not matched to a gene. The CDR3 nucleotides are TGTGCCAGCAGCCCTGGGGACAGAACCTACGAGCAGTACTTC. This sequence encodes CASSPGDRTYEQYF.

V and J are TRBV5-1 and TRBJ2-7; the match to TRBD2 covers 7 bases. V lost 0 bases to trimming and J lost 5 bases; unmatched junction nucleotides: 5. The germline V gene has CDR1 SGHRS and CDR2 YFSETQ. This CDR3 comprises 14 residues. CDR3 protein: CASSLGAGDHEQYF. The DNA of the CDR3 is TGCGCCAGCAGCTTGGGGGCGGGAGACCACGAGCAGTACTTC. Using reference TRBV5-1 and TRBJ2-7 for the parts outside the CDR3, the full variable domain is KAGVTQTPRYLIKTRGQQVTLSCSPISGHRSVSWYQQTPGQGLQFLFEYFSETQRNKGNFPGRFSGRQFSNSRSEMNVSTLELGDSALYLCASSLGAGDHEQYFGPGTRLTVT.

The V gene is TRBV7-2, the J gene TRBJ2-1; 7 nucleotides agree with TRBD2. Germline CDR1 and CDR2: SGHTA and FQGNSA. The CDR3 is 15 amino acids. With 0 bases clipped from V and 3 bases from J, the junction kept 2 bases outside the gene matches. The CDR3 region has the DNA TGTGCCAGCAGCTTAGCTAGCGGGTACTACAATGAGCAGTTCTTC. Its translation is CASSLASGYYNEQFF.

This sequence joins TRBV7-6 and TRBJ2-2, with D tentatively TRBD1 (6 bases). This CDR3 spans 17 amino acids. Germline values: CDR1 SGHVS, CDR2 FNYEAQ. V gave up 3 bases and J gave up 0 bases, with 14 bases separating them. The CDR3 loop reads CASSFGQTLTNTGELFF. CDR3 DNA sequence: TGTGCCAGCAGCTTCGGACAGACCCTAACGAACACCGGGGAGCTGTTTTTT.

This clonotype has a handful of counts. The V call is TRBV12-3 or TRBV12-4, the J call TRBJ2-5; tentatively, D is TRBD2 (5 bases). The CDR3 spans 14 residues. V was pared by 4 bases and J by 2 bases, with 11 bases between. DNA for the CDR3: TGTGCCAGCAGTTCAGAGGGATGGCAAGAGACCCAGTACTTC. As protein: CASSSEGWQETQYF.

The chain employs TRBV6-6 and TRBJ1-6; 8 bases agree with TRBD1. The CDR3 has 14 residues. Trimming cost V 5 bases and J 5 bases; bases outside gene matches: 2. Looked up from germline, CDR1 is MNHNY and CDR2 is SVGAGI (reference sequence). DNA for the CDR3: TGTGCCAGCAGTCGGACAGGGAATAATTCACCCCTCCACTTT. Translated, it gives CASSRTGNNSPLHF.

J is TRBJ2-1 and V is TRBV5-1; D not certain. CDR1 and CDR2 (germline): SGHRS, YFSETQ. This CDR3 comprises 13 residues. V gave up 4 bases and J gave up 7 bases, with 12 bases separating them. CDR3 nucleotides: TGCGCCAGCAGCCCCCCGGTCGGGAATGAGCAGTTCTTC. Its translation: CASSPPVGNEQFF. Filled out from reference TRBV5-1 and TRBJ2-1, the complete variable domain reads KAGVTQTPRYLIKTRGQQVTLSCSPISGHRSVSWYQQTPGQGLQFLFEYFSETQRNKGNFPGRFSGRQFSNSRSEMNVSTLELGDSALYLCASSPPVGNEQFFGPGTRLTVL.

This clonotype was observed at least ten times. The chain links TRBV20-1 to TRBJ2-5; 11 bases fit TRBD2. This CDR3 contains 12 residues. Trimming took 3 bases from V and 13 from J; bases not matched to a gene: 7. Germline lookup yields CDR1 DFQATT and CDR2 SNEGSKA (reference sequence). In nucleotides, the CDR3 is TGCAGTGCTAGGCCGCTAGCGGGGGGCTCGTACTTC. Protein: CSARPLAGGSYF.

This rearrangement joins TRBV5-1 to TRBJ2-7, with 10 bases matching TRBD2. The V gene's germline CDR1 is SGHRS and CDR2 YFSETQ. The CDR3 loop spans 15 amino acids. V gave up 4 bases and J gave up 1 base; unmatched junction bases: 5. CDR3 sequence: CASSNPGLASYEQYF. For the CDR3, the DNA is TGCGCCAGCAGCAATCCGGGACTAGCGTCCTACGAGCAGTACTTC.

CDR3 bases: TGTGCCAGCACCAGCGACAGGGGACTTGGAGAGACCCAGTACTTC. This sequence encodes CASTSDRGLGETQYF. This rearrangement joins TRBV7-9 to TRBJ2-5; 8 nucleotides align to TRBD1. The CDR3 consists of 15 residues. The V segment lost 7 bases and the J segment 4 bases; nucleotides outside the gene matches: 11. CDR1 is SEHNR, CDR2 FQNEAQ, per germline (reference sequence).

V gene TRBV10-3 combines with J gene TRBJ1-6; 10 nucleotides agree with TRBD1. This CDR3 has 13 residues. V was clipped by 9 bases and J by 9 bases; unmatched bases: 5. CDR1 and CDR2 (germline): ENHRY, SYGVKD. The CDR3 nucleotides read TGTGCCATTTGGGACAGGGGAAGTTCACCCCTCCACTTT. This translates into CAIWDRGSSPLHF.

The rearrangement uses TRBV12-3 or TRBV12-4 and TRBJ1-1, with D perhaps matching TRBD1 (6 bases). The length of the CDR3 is 14 residues. The V end was cut by 3 bases, the J end by 4 bases, with 12 bases between. CDR3 DNA sequence: TGTGCCAGCAGTTTTAGGGCAGGGGCCACTGAAGCTTTCTTT. This gives the protein CASSFRAGATEAFF.